The clone carrying this T cell receptor beta chain was counted between two and nine times. As yet, its antigen is unknown. The sample belongs to a study of T cells after yellow fever vaccination. Regarding the study as a whole: In post-booster samples, most primary-vaccination clones reappeared (approximately 97% CD4, 75% to 90% CD8). Abundant contaminating clonotypes from the bulk population could appear in FACS-sorted repertoires.

Using its own MiXCR run on the 5' RACE reads, TCRdb lists one record per CDR3 protein. The sample contains about 630,000 distinct CDR3 sequences, about 12% of which appear only once. V shed 1 base and J 1 base; nucleotides not matched to a gene: 7. This CDR3 contains 17 residues. CDR1 and CDR2 from the germline V gene are LGHNA and YSLEER. This material consisted of PBMCs, taken on the day of the yellow fever booster vaccination. The receptor was derived from a man younger than 40 who received the YFV17D yellow fever vaccine. The rearrangement uses TRBV4-3 and TRBJ2-3; 8 nucleotides align to TRBD1. CDR3 sequence (DNA): TGCGCCAGCAGCCAAGCACAGGGGGACCGCCGCACAGATACGCAGTATTTT. This sequence encodes CASSQAQGDRRTDTQYF.